Here is one T cell receptor beta chain with its context. There is no known antigen for this receptor. Per-base qualities were not stored, and no clone one base away is much larger. This record belongs to a study of Ad26.COV2.S vaccination and SARS-CoV-2 variants (dated by TCRdb to about 2021). Turning to the overall study: Sequencing of the TCRbeta repertoire served to evaluate the specificity and breadth of SARS-CoV-2-reactive T cell receptors following Ad26.COV2.S vaccination. A total of around 32 samples were included in the TCR-sequenced set, comprising around 19 Ad26.COV2.S vaccine recipients, 5 placebo recipients and 8 SARS-CoV-2 convalescent individuals. Overall study outcomes, separate from this receptor: Vaccine and placebo recipients had comparable non-spike TCR breadth, which fits with the vaccine containing only spike. It was noted by the authors that total T cell responses may have been underestimated by the TCR breadth and depth analyses. Spike-specific TCR breadth was higher in Ad26.COV2.S recipients than in placebo recipients (P = 0.0014). After vaccination, spike-specific CD8+ and CD4+ T cell responses were reported to show substantial breadth.

The CDR3 spans 16 residues, from the cysteine through the phenylalanine. Only CDR3 DNA is held: 48 bases, read in frame from base 1. Ends trimmed: V by 2 bases, J by 7 bases; bases unmatched to a gene: 8. The germline V gene gives CDR1 as LGHNA and CDR2 as YNFKEQ. The immunoSEQ Assay was used to sequence TCRbeta CDR3 regions. After extraction, genomic DNA underwent amplification by bias-controlled multiplex PCR, followed by high-throughput sequencing. In the authors' own workflow: To quantify the absolute abundance of every unique TCRbeta CDR3 region, sequences were collapsed and filtered. Usable DNA was measured by amplifying reference genes present in all nucleated cells, and TCRbeta template counts were normalized to that usable DNA to estimate T cell fraction. Repertoire TCRs were annotated as SARS-CoV-2-specific when V gene, CDR3 amino acid sequence and J gene were exactly matched to a known reactive TCR set. The reference SARS-CoV-2 TCR set was obtained from MIRA and was filtered for enrichment in COVID-19-positive ImmuneCODE repertoires, whereby public or cross-reactive TCRs were removed. Based on the MIRA antigens, annotated TCRs were further analysed at the level of specific ORF or position within ORF. Depth was the summed frequency of annotated unique rearrangements, while breadth was defined as annotated unique rearrangements over total unique productive rearrangements. TCR breadth was compared between groups using two-sided Wilcoxon rank-sum tests. TCRdb took this table from immuneACCESS and kept in-frame rearrangements with V and J called. Such tables lack part of the clones; where checked against another copy, unresolved V genes explain under half of the gap, and the rest is unexplained. That table is the source of V, J and clone size, and D and trimming were worked out from the DNA. The sample data list some 350,000 clones, and just over 90% of these were observed just once. In total, the top ten clones hold 3.5% to 4.5% of the sample.

This specimen's time point label, per the study, means: individuals recovered from natural SARS-CoV-2 infection. The sequencing here drew on peripheral blood, taken after recovery from COVID-19. The TCR was taken from a human donor who had recovered from COVID-19. This sequence uses TRBV4-2 and TRBJ1-6, and TRBD1 matches 7 of the central bases. In nucleotide form, the sequence is TGTGCCAGCAGCCAACATACCAGGGGGGGGAATTCACCCCTCCACTTT. It codes for CASSQHTRGGNSPLHF.